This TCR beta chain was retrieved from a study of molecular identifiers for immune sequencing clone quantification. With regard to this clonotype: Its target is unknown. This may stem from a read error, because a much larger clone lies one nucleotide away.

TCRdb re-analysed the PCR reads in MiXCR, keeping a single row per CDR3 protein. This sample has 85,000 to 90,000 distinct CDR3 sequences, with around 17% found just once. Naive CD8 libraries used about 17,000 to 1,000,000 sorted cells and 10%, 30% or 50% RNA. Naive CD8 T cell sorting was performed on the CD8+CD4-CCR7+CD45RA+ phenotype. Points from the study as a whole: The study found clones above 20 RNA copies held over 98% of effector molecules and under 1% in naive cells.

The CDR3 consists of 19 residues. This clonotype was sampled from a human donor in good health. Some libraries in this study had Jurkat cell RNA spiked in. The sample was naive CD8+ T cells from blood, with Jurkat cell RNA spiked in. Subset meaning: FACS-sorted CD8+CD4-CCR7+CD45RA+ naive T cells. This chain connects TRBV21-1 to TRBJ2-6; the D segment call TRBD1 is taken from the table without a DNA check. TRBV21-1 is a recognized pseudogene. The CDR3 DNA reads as TGTGCCAGCAGCAGACGGCCGGGACAGGGGAGGACTGGGGACAACGTCCTGACTTTC. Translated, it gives CASSRRPGQGRTGDNVLTF.